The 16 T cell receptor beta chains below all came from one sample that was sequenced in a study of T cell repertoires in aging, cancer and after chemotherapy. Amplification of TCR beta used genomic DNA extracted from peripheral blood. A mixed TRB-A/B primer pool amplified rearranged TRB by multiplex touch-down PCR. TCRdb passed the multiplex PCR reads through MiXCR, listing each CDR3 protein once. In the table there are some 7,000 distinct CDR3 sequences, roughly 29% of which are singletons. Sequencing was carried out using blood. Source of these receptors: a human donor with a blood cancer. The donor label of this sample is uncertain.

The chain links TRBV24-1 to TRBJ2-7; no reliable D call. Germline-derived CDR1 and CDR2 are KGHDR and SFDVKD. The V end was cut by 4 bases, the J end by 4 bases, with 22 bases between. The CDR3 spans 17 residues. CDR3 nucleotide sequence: TGTGCCACCAGTGACCGGGCCGCAGGTCTTAGACGTTACGAGCAGTACTTC. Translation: CATSDRAAGLRRYEQYF.

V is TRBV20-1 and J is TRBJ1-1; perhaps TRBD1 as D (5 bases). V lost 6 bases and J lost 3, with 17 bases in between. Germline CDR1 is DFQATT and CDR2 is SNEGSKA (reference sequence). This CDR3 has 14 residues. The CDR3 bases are TGCAGTGCGGTAAAGGGACCGGGCGACACTGAAGCTTTCTTT. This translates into CSAVKGPGDTEAFF.

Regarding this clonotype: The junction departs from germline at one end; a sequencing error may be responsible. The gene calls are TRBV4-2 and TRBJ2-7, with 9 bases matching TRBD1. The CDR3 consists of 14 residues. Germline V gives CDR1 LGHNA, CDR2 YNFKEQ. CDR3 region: CASSEGQGRYEQYF. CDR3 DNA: TGCGCCAGCAGCGAAGGACAGGGGCGGTACGAGCAGTACTTC.

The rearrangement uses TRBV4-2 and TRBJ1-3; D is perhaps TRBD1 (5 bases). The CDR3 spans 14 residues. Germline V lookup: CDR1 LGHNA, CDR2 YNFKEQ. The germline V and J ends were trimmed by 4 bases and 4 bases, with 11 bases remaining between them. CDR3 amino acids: CASSLGTTGNTIYF. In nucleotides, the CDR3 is TGTGCCAGCAGCCTCGGGACTACCGGAAACACCATATATTTT.

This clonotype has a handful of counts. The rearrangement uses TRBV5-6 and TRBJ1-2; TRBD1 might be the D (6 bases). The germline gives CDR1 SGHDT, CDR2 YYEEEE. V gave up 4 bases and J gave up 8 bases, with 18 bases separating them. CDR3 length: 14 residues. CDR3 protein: CASSGGAGARGYTF. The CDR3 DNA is TGTGCCAGCAGCGGCGGGGCGGGGGCTCGAGGCTACACCTTC.

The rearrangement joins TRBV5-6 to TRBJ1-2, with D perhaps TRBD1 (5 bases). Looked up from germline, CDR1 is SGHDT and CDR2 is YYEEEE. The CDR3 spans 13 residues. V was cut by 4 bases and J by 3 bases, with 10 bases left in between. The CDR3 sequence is CASSGPGDYGYTF. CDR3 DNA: TGTGCCAGCAGCGGGCCGGGGGACTATGGCTACACCTTC.

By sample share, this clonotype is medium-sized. The CDR3, as DNA: TGTGCCAGCAGTTTTCCGGGACAGTCAGTCTATGAGCAGTTCTTC. Translation: CASSFPGQSVYEQFF. The genes are TRBV27 and TRBJ2-1; 7 bases map to TRBD1. After removal of 3 bases from V and 8 bases from J, the junction contained 10 bases not matched to a gene. Germline CDR1 reads MNHEY; CDR2 reads SMNVEV (reference sequence). This CDR3 comprises 15 residues.

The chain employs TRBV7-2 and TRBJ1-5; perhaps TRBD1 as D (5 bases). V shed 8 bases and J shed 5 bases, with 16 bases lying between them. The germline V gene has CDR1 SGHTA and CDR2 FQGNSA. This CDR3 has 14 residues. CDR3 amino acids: CASGGTSGHQPQHF. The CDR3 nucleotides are TGTGCCAGCGGGGGGACTTCAGGCCATCAGCCCCAGCATTTT.

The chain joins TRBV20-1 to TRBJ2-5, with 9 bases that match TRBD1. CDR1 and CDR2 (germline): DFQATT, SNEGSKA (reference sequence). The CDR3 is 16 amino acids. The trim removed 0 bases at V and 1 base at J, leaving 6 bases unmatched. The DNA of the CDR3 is TGCAGTGCTAGAGATTTGGACAGGGGCTCCCAAGAGACCCAGTACTTC. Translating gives CSARDLDRGSQETQYF.

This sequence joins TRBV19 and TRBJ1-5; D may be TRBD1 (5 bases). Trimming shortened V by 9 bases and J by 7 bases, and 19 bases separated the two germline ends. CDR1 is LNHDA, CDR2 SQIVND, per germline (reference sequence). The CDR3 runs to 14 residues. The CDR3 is CASQTQGVGQPQHF. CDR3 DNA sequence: TGTGCCAGCCAGACCCAGGGAGTCGGGCAGCCCCAGCATTTT.

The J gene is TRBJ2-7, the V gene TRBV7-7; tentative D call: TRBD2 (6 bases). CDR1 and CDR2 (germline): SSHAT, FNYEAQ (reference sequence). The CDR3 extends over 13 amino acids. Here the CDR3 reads CASAQRGSGEQYF. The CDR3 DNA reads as TGTGCTAGCGCTCAACGGGGGTCTGGCGAGCAGTACTTC.

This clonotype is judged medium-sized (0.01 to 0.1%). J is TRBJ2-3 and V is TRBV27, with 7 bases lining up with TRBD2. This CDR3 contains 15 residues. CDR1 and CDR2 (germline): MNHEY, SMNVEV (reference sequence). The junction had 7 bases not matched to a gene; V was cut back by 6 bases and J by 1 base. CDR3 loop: CASRIRGDGTDTQYF. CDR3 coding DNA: TGTGCCAGCAGGATACGGGGGGATGGCACAGATACGCAGTATTTT.

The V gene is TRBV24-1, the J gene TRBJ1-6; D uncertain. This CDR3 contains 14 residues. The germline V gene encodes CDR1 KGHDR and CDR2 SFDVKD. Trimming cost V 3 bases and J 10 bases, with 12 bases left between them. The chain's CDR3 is CATSDPQQGSPLHF. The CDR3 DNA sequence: TGTGCCACCAGTGATCCTCAACAAGGGTCACCCCTCCACTTT.

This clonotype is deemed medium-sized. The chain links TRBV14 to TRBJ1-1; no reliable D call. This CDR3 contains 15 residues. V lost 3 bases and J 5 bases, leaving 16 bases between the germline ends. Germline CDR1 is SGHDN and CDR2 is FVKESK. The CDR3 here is CASSQVSTMFTEAFF. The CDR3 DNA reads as TGTGCCAGCAGCCAGGTATCCACCATGTTTACTGAAGCTTTCTTT.

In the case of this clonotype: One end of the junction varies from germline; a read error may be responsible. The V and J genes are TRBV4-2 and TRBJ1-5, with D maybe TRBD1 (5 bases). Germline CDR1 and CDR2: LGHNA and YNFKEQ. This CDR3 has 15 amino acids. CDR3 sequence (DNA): TGCGCCAGCAGCCAAGTCCCCCAGGGTACCGAGCCCCAGCATTTT. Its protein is CASSQVPQGTEPQHF.

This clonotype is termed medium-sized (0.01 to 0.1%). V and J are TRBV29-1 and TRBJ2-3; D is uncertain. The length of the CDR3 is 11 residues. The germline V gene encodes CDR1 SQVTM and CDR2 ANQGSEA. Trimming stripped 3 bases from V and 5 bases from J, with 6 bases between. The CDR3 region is CSVDSQDTQYF. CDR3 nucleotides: TGCAGCGTTGATTCACAAGATACGCAGTATTTT.